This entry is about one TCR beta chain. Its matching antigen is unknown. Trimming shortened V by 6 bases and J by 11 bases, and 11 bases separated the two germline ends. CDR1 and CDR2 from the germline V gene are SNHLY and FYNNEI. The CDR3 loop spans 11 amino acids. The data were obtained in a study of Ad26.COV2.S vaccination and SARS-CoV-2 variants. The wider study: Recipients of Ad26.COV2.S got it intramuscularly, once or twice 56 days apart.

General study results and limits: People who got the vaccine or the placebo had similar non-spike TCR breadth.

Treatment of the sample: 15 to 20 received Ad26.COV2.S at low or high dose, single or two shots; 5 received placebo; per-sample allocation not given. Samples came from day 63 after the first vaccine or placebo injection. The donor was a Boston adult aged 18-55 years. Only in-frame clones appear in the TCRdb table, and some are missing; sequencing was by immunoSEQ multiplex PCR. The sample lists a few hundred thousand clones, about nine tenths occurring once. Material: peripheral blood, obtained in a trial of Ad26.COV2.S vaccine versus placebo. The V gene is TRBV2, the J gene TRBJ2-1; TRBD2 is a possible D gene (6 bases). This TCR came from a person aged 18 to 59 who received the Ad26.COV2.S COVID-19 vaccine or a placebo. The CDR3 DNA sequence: TGTGCCAGCAGCCCCGGGAGCCAGCAGTTCTTC. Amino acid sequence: CASSPGSQQFF.